The TCR beta chain described here comes from a study of blood T cells in healthy people across ages. A remark on this clonotype: Antigen unknown. This could be a read error, since a much larger clone is one nucleotide away.

Primers used in a second PCR of roughly 7 to 12 cycles were a sample-barcoded 5' primer and a J-beta primer mix. TCRdb re-analysed the 5' RACE reads in MiXCR, keeping a single row per CDR3 protein. The sample has more than 700,000 distinct CDR3 sequences, about half seen once. Study-level results: Donors of long life had a larger count of naive CD4+ cells and greater diversity than aged donors.

Looked up from germline, CDR1 is LNHNV and CDR2 is YYDKDF (reference sequence). CDR3 size: 15 residues. The V call is TRBV15, the J call TRBJ2-1, with TRBD1 identical over 7 bases. The sequence was obtained from an elderly man in good health. Sequenced: blood. The CDR3 is CVTSRARQGYNEQFF. CDR3 nucleotides: TGTGTCACCAGCAGAGCTCGACAGGGATACAATGAGCAGTTCTTC.